What follows are 24 T cell receptor beta chains derived from one specimen sequenced in a study of cytomegalovirus exposure and HLA in healthy donors. The PCR contained 60 Vbeta and 13 Jbeta primers. TCRdb's copy holds only in-frame clones and misses some; the assay was immunoSEQ multiplex PCR. The sample consists of 85,000 to 100,000 clones, 75% to 80% of them appearing once. Sequenced material: PBMCs. The origin of the receptors is a woman aged 40 to 50 in good health and CMV-seronegative.

This chain connects TRBV19 to TRBJ2-5; D perhaps matches TRBD1 (6 bases). This CDR3 contains 14 residues. The germline V gene encodes CDR1 LNHDA and CDR2 SQIVND (reference sequence). V lost 5 bases, J lost 4 bases, and 14 bases lay in between. The CDR3, as DNA: TGTGCCAGTAGTCCGAGTAGGACAGTAGAGACCCAGTACTTC. It translates to CASSPSRTVETQYF.

The DNA for the CDR3 is TGCGCCAATTATTCTCTGAGGCTTTGCAATCAGCCCCAGCATTTT. Amino acid sequence: CANYSLRLCNQPQHF. The chain recombines TRBV10-1 with TRBJ1-5; D is unclear. V lost 10 bases to trimming and J lost 2 bases, with 18 bases between them. The CDR3 contains 15 residues. CDR1 is WNHNN and CDR2 is SYGVQD in the germline V gene (reference sequence).

In DNA, the CDR3 is TGTGCCAGCAGTGACCAGGGGAGGGATTCACCCCTCCACTTT. Its translation is CASSDQGRDSPLHF. This chain joins TRBV2 and TRBJ1-6, with D possibly matching TRBD1 (6 bases). The ends were cut back, 3 bases at V and 8 bases at J, with 11 bases in the middle. Germline loops: CDR1 SNHLY, CDR2 FYNNEI. This CDR3 spans 14 amino acids.

The rearrangement joins TRBV29-1 to TRBJ1-1; D may be TRBD1 (5 bases). Germline CDR1 SQVTM, CDR2 ANQGSEA. V was clipped by 5 bases and J by 5 bases, with 15 bases between them. The CDR3 extends over 13 amino acids. CDR3 sequence (DNA): TGCAGCGTTCGGCCCAGGGTAGAAACTGAAGCTTTCTTT. Translated, it gives CSVRPRVETEAFF.

CDR3 bases: TGTGCCAGCTCATCAACCGGGACAGGGGCCGGGGCCAACGTCCTGACTTTC. Protein product: CASSSTGTGAGANVLTF. This sequence joins TRBV18 and TRBJ2-6, with TRBD1 matching 10 bases. The CDR3 spans 17 residues. The germline V gene encodes CDR1 KGHSH and CDR2 LQKENI. Unmatched junction bases numbered 8, after V lost 5 bases and J lost 4 bases. Full variable domain (rest looked up from reference TRBV18 and TRBJ2-6): NAGVMQNPRHLVRRRGQEARLRCSPMKGHSHVYWYRQLPEEGLKFMVYLQKENIIDESGMPKERFSAEFPKEGPSILRIQQVVRGDSAAYFCASSSTGTGAGANVLTFGAGSRLTVL.

J is TRBJ1-4 and V is TRBV10-2, with 8 positions matching TRBD1. The CDR3 is made up of 14 amino acids. After removal of 6 bases from V and 7 bases from J, the junction contained 7 bases not matched to a gene. Germline values: CDR1 WSHSY, CDR2 SAAADI. The CDR3 is CASSLRQGSEKLFF. The DNA of the CDR3 is TGCGCCAGCAGCCTAAGACAGGGGAGTGAAAAACTGTTTTTT.

The chain couples TRBV9 to TRBJ1-6; no clear D gene. Deletions cut 1 base from V and 7 bases from J, with 9 bases between. This CDR3 is 14 amino acids long. Germline V gene sequence: CDR1 SGDLS, CDR2 YYNGEE. CDR3 in amino acids: CASSVLEENSPLHF. The CDR3 coding sequence is TGTGCCAGCAGCGTACTCGAGGAAAATTCACCCCTCCACTTT.

This clone showed up just a few times. The V gene is TRBV6-1, the J gene TRBJ1-5, with 7 positions matching TRBD1. V dropped 10 bases and J dropped 2; count of bases not matched to a gene: 5. The CDR3 sequence is 13 residues long. Germline assignment: CDR1 MNHNS and CDR2 SASEGT. The CDR3 region has the DNA TGTGCCATCAGGACAGGTGGCAATCAGCCCCAGCATTTT. Amino acid sequence: CAIRTGGNQPQHF.

The chain is built from TRBV2 and TRBJ1-1; D is undetermined. The CDR3 has 13 residues. V dropped 7 bases and J dropped 8 bases, with 17 bases sitting between them. Per the germline V gene, CDR1 is SNHLY and CDR2 is FYNNEI. CDR3 bases: TGTGCCAGCAAACGGGATCAGACATTGGAAGCTTTCTTT. Its protein product is CASKRDQTLEAFF.

This sequence joins TRBV19 and TRBJ2-2; 7 nucleotides line up with TRBD1. Trimming at V came to 6 bases and at J to 4 bases, leaving 11 bases not matched to a gene. Germline CDR1 and CDR2: LNHDA and SQIVND (reference sequence). The CDR3 sequence is 16 residues long. In DNA form, the CDR3 reads TGTGCCAGTAGGGTAGAGGGCAGGGGGTCCACCGGGGAGCTGTTTTTT. The encoded protein is CASRVEGRGSTGELFF.

CDR3 nucleotides: TGTGCCAGCAGCTGGCGGGACGGGCAAGAGACCCAGTACTTC. Translated: CASSWRDGQETQYF. The rearrangement joins TRBV5-6 to TRBJ2-5; possible D gene TRBD2, 6 bases. The V end was cut by 3 bases, the J end by 2 bases, with 11 bases between. The V gene's germline CDR1 is SGHDT and CDR2 YYEEEE. This CDR3 has 14 amino acids.

The chain employs TRBV10-3 and TRBJ1-2, with TRBD1 matching 8 bases. V shed 0 bases, J shed 8 bases, and the junction held 11 bases outside the gene matches. The CDR3 consists of 16 residues. From germline, CDR1 is ENHRY and CDR2 SYGVKD. In DNA, the CDR3 is TGTGCCATCAGTGAGTCGTACCGACAGGGGACCGGCGGCTACACCTTC. Translating it yields CAISESYRQGTGGYTF.

The rearrangement links TRBV18 to TRBJ1-1; D call uncertain. Trimming took 3 bases from V and 4 from J, leaving 12 bases between them. Germline lookup yields CDR1 KGHSH and CDR2 LQKENI. The CDR3 loop spans 14 amino acids. In DNA form, the CDR3 reads TGTGCCAGCTCACCGGGCAGTCCGGTCACTGAAGCTTTCTTT. Translation: CASSPGSPVTEAFF.

This sequence joins TRBV19 and TRBJ1-1, with unresolved D. The CDR3 extends over 14 amino acids. Trimming shortened V by 2 bases and J by 5 bases, and 12 bases separated the two germline ends. CDR1 is LNHDA and CDR2 is SQIVND in the germline V gene (reference sequence). The CDR3 nucleotides are TGTGCCAGTAGTATATCCCGGGGTGGGACTGAAGCTTTCTTT. Translated, it gives CASSISRGGTEAFF.

The V gene is TRBV6-6, the J gene TRBJ1-2; 7 nucleotides line up with TRBD1. This CDR3 comprises 13 residues. Germline CDR1 and CDR2: MNHNY and SVGAGI (reference sequence). Unmatched junction bases numbered 1, after V lost 6 bases and J lost 0 bases. This CDR3 reads CASRGQANYGYTF. The CDR3 nucleotides read TGTGCCAGCAGAGGACAGGCTAACTATGGCTACACCTTC.

Concerning this clone: Its ends do not fully match the called genes, so a read error is possible. V is TRBV7-8 and J is TRBJ1-5; no firm D call. The CDR3 totals 13 residues. Germline V gives CDR1 SGHVS, CDR2 FQNEAQ. The chain's CDR3 is CASSLRVAQPQNF. In DNA, the CDR3 is TGTGCCAGCAGCCTAAGAGTTGCACAGCCCCAGAATTTT.

The CDR3 loop reads CATSGELGSTATQYF. The CDR3, as DNA: TGTGCCACCAGCGGGGAGCTTGGGAGTACGGCTACGCAGTATTTT. The chain combines TRBV15 with TRBJ2-3; possible D gene TRBD2, 5 bases. The CDR3 length is 15 residues. The germline V gene has CDR1 LNHNV and CDR2 YYDKDF (reference sequence). V shed 5 bases and J shed 8 bases, with 20 bases lying between them.

This clone was seen only once. The J gene is TRBJ2-2, the V gene TRBV5-1; TRBD1 matches at 8 bases. J gave up 3 bases and V 6 bases, and 4 bases lay outside the gene matches. This CDR3 region has 14 residues. Germline V gives CDR1 SGHRS, CDR2 YFSETQ. The CDR3 is CASTQGDYTGELFF. The CDR3, as DNA: TGCGCCAGCACACAGGGGGATTACACCGGGGAGCTGTTTTTT.

This clone came up once. Here the CDR3 reads CATSRRQGAPAGELFF. The CDR3 DNA reads as TGTGCCACCAGCAGACGACAGGGGGCCCCGGCCGGGGAGCTGTTTTTT. The V gene is TRBV15, the J gene TRBJ2-2; TRBD1 matches 10 bases. Germline-derived CDR1 and CDR2 are LNHNV and YYDKDF (reference sequence). Trimming at V came to 2 bases and at J to 6 bases, leaving 6 bases not matched to a gene. The CDR3 spans 16 residues. Complete variable domain (other parts from reference TRBV15 and TRBJ2-2): DAMVIQNPRYQVTQFGKPVTLSCSQTLNHNVMYWYQQKSSQAPKLLFHYYDKDFNNEADTPDNFQSRRPNTSFCFLDIRSPGLGDTAMYLCATSRRQGAPAGELFFGEGSRLTVL.

The table lists this clone with a few counts. The gene calls are TRBV4-3 and TRBJ2-7; D is uncertain. This CDR3 region has 15 residues. V lost 1 base, J lost 3 bases, and 13 bases lay in between. In germline, CDR1 is LGHNA, CDR2 YSLEER. DNA for the CDR3: TGCGCCAGCAGCCAAGTTAATTCAGGATTCTACGAGCAGTACTTC. The encoded protein is CASSQVNSGFYEQYF.

CDR3 sequence: CASRQGETQYF. CDR3 nucleotide sequence: TGTGCCAGCAGACAGGGGGAGACCCAGTACTTC. The chain couples TRBV27 to TRBJ2-5, with 7 bases lining up with TRBD1. CDR3 length equals 11 residues. V lost 6 bases to trimming and J lost 5 bases; unmatched junction nucleotides: 0. The germline V gene has CDR1 MNHEY and CDR2 SMNVEV (reference sequence).

The chain is built from TRBV7-8 and TRBJ1-2; no clear D gene. In germline, CDR1 is SGHVS, CDR2 FQNEAQ. The CDR3 is 13 residues long. Trimming cost V 5 bases and J 2 bases, with 9 bases left between them. The CDR3, as DNA: TGTGCCAGCAGCGTAGAACGGAACTATGGCTACACCTTC. It is translated as CASSVERNYGYTF.

This clone appeared once. The V gene is TRBV4-1, the J gene TRBJ1-6; 10 nucleotides agree with TRBD1. V shed 2 bases and J 9 bases; nucleotides not matched to a gene: 7. CDR1 and CDR2 from the germline V gene are MGHRA and YSYEKL. This CDR3 is built from 16 residues. CDR3 bases: TGCGCCAGCAGCCAACTTGGAGGGGACAGGGGTTCACCCCTCCACTTT. It translates to CASSQLGGDRGSPLHF.

The rearrangement links TRBV7-3 to TRBJ2-2; tentative D call: TRBD2 (5 bases). Looked up from germline, CDR1 is SGHTA and CDR2 is FQGTGA. V lost 2 bases to trimming and J lost 3 bases, with 10 bases between them. The CDR3 runs 15 residues. The CDR3 region is CASSLDPSHTGELFF. The CDR3 DNA is TGTGCCAGCAGCTTAGATCCTAGCCACACCGGGGAGCTGTTTTTT.